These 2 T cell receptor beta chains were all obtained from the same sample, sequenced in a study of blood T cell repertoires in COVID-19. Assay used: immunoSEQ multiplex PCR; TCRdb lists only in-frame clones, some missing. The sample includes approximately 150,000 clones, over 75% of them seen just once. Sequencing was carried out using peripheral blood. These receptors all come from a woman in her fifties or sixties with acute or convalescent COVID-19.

This CDR3 reads CASSITGIQPQHF. DNA for the CDR3: TGTGCCAGTAGTATAACAGGGATCCAGCCCCAGCATTTT. The chain is built from TRBV19 and TRBJ1-5; possibly TRBD1 for D (6 bases). Trimming removed 2 bases at V and 7 bases at J, with 9 bases between. This CDR3 contains 13 residues. Germline CDR1 is LNHDA and CDR2 is SQIVND (reference sequence).

DNA for the CDR3: TGTGCCAGCAGCTTACTAGCGGGAGGGCCTCGGGAGTATTTT. As protein: CASSLLAGGPREYF. This chain joins TRBV5-6 and TRBJ2-3; 13 nucleotides match TRBD2. The V segment lost 2 bases and the J segment 13 bases; nucleotides outside the gene matches: 7. The germline gives CDR1 SGHDT, CDR2 YYEEEE. The CDR3 has 14 residues.